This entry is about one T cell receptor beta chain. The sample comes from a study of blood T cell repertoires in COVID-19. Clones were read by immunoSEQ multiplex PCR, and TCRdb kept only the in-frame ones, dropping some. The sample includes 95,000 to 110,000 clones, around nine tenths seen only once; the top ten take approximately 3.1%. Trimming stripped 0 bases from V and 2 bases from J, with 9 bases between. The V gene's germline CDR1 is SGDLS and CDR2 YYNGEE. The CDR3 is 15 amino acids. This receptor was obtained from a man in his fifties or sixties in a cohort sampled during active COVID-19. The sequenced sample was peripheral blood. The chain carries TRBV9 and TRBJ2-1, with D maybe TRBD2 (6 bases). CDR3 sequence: CASSVESGAYNEQFF. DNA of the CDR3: TGTGCCAGCAGCGTAGAGTCGGGGGCCTACAATGAGCAGTTCTTC.